This T cell receptor (beta chain) came from a study of blood T cell repertoires in COVID-19. At the level of the study: Collection of acute and convalescent COVID-19 samples took place in the United States, Italy and Spain. PBMCs, B-cell-depleted T cells, or T cells provided the cDNA or gDNA that made up the material.

CDR3 length: 14 amino acids. Trimming took 2 bases from V and 4 from J, leaving 10 bases between them. The germline CDR1 and CDR2 sequences are SGDLS and YYNGEE. Authors' methods: The authors estimated nucleated cell counts from reference gene primer amplification. Measured with immunoSEQ multiplex PCR; TCRdb has only the in-frame clones, and not every one. V and J calls and clone size are given by that table; D and trimming were obtained from the DNA. The sample lists 450,000 to 500,000 clones, 80% to 90% seen once, with under 4% in the top ten. The sequence derives from a human donor in a cohort sampled during active COVID-19. The chain joins TRBV9 to TRBJ1-3, with D possibly matching TRBD1 (5 bases). Input material: peripheral blood. The CDR3 spells CASSVGGTGNTIYF. CDR3 sequence (DNA): TGTGCCAGCAGCGTTGGAGGGACGGGAAACACCATATATTTT.